The rows below give T cell receptor beta chains drawn from one sample of a study of cytomegalovirus exposure and HLA in healthy donors. Using immunoSEQ multiplex PCR, the repertoire was profiled, and TCRdb retains in-frame clones only, with some absent. The repertoire consists of 110,000 or so clones, with roughly four fifths occurring once and the leading ten covering around 15%. Material for sequencing was PBMCs. The origin of the receptors is a man in his forties or fifties in good health and CMV-seropositive. The CDR3 runs from the conserved cysteine through the conserved F or W. Each record gives: J gene, V gene, D gene, clone size, CDR3 protein, CDR3 DNA. A D gene is named only where the DNA matches it firmly. Rows may omit the clone size; those that give it use once, few, many or a size class.

J gene: TRBJ1-2
V gene: TRBV9
D gene: TRBD1
clone size: NA
CDR3 protein: CASSVGIRDRGTAGGYTF
CDR3 DNA: TGTGCCAGCAGCGTAGGGATCCGGGACAGGGGTACCGCGGGTGGCTACACCTTC

J gene: TRBJ2-6
V gene: TRBV4-1
D gene: TRBD1
clone size: NA
CDR3 protein: CASSHGQVWDSGANVLTF
CDR3 DNA: TGCGCCAGCAGCCACGGACAGGTTTGGGACTCTGGGGCCAACGTCCTGACTTTC

J gene: TRBJ1-1
V gene: TRBV5-5
D gene: NA
clone size: NA
CDR3 protein: CASSPGGATLNTEAFF
CDR3 DNA: TGTGCCAGCAGCCCGGGAGGGGCGACCCTGAACACTGAAGCTTTCTTT

J gene: TRBJ2-6
V gene: TRBV11-3
D gene: NA
clone size: NA
CDR3 protein: CASSSTGSGANVLTF
CDR3 DNA: TGTGCCAGCAGCTCAACAGGGTCTGGGGCCAACGTCCTGACTTTC

J gene: TRBJ2-1
V gene: TRBV6-5
D gene: NA
clone size: NA
CDR3 protein: CASRVTGSSYNEQFF
CDR3 DNA: TGTGCCAGCAGGGTGACAGGAAGCTCCTACAATGAGCAGTTCTTC

J gene: TRBJ1-1
V gene: TRBV6-6
D gene: NA
clone size: NA
CDR3 protein: CASSVDRNTEAFF
CDR3 DNA: TGTGCCAGCAGTGTGGACAGGAACACTGAAGCTTTCTTT

J gene: TRBJ1-6
V gene: TRBV6-4
D gene: TRBD1
clone size: NA
CDR3 protein: CASSVTGTGRYNSPLHF
CDR3 DNA: TGTGCCAGCAGTGTAACGGGGACAGGGCGCTATAATTCACCCCTCCACTTT

J gene: TRBJ1-5
V gene: TRBV28
D gene: TRBD1
clone size: NA
CDR3 protein: CASSLGQRNQPQHF
CDR3 DNA: TGTGCCAGCAGTTTGGGACAGCGCAATCAGCCCCAGCATTTT

J gene: TRBJ2-3
V gene: TRBV28
D gene: TRBD2
clone size: NA
CDR3 protein: CASSLSYSGTSGDIDTQYF
CDR3 DNA: TGTGCCAGCAGTTTATCGTACTCCGGGACTAGCGGGGATATAGATACGCAGTATTTT

J gene: TRBJ2-7
V gene: TRBV11-2
D gene: NA
clone size: few
CDR3 protein: CASSPKGRTASYEQYF
CDR3 DNA: TGTGCCAGCAGCCCCAAGGGCAGGACAGCCTCCTACGAGCAGTACTTC

J gene: TRBJ2-1
V gene: TRBV13
D gene: TRBD2
clone size: few
CDR3 protein: CASSLGGLGNEQFF
CDR3 DNA: TGTGCCAGCAGCCTAGGGGGACTAGGAAATGAGCAGTTCTTC

J gene: TRBJ2-3
V gene: TRBV4-3
D gene: NA
clone size: few
CDR3 protein: CASSQTIRTDTDTQYF
CDR3 DNA: TGCGCCAGCAGCCAAACGATACGCACAGACACAGATACGCAGTATTTT

J gene: TRBJ1-1
V gene: TRBV11-3
D gene: NA
clone size: NA
CDR3 protein: CASSPYSGEAFF
CDR3 DNA: TGTGCCAGCAGCCCATACTCTGGTGAAGCTTTCTTT

J gene: TRBJ2-7
V gene: TRBV11-2
D gene: NA
clone size: NA
CDR3 protein: CASSSRGYEQYF
CDR3 DNA: TGTGCCAGCAGCTCCAGGGGCTACGAGCAGTACTTC

J gene: TRBJ2-2
V gene: TRBV7-8
D gene: NA
clone size: few
CDR3 protein: CASSLASGFTGELFF
CDR3 DNA: TGTGCCAGCAGCTTAGCGTCCGGTTTCACCGGGGAGCTGTTTTTT

J gene: TRBJ1-5
V gene: TRBV6-5
D gene: NA
clone size: NA
CDR3 protein: CASSTQVNGQPQHF
CDR3 DNA: TGTGCCAGCAGTACCCAGGTAAACGGTCAGCCCCAGCATTTT

J gene: TRBJ2-2
V gene: TRBV6-5
D gene: NA
clone size: NA
CDR3 protein: CASQKRTGELFF
CDR3 DNA: TGTGCCAGTCAGAAGAGGACCGGGGAGCTGTTTTTT

J gene: TRBJ2-6
V gene: TRBV14
D gene: NA
clone size: NA
CDR3 protein: CASSRQRSMKSGANVLTF
CDR3 DNA: TGTGCCAGCAGCAGACAGAGGTCCATGAAGTCTGGGGCCAACGTCCTGACTTTC

J gene: TRBJ2-3
V gene: TRBV27
D gene: TRBD1
clone size: NA
CDR3 protein: CASRDGDRLADTQYF
CDR3 DNA: TGTGCCAGCAGGGACGGGGACAGACTCGCAGATACGCAGTATTTT

J gene: TRBJ1-4
V gene: TRBV6-6
D gene: NA
clone size: NA
CDR3 protein: CASSYGQSTNEKLFF
CDR3 DNA: TGTGCCAGCAGTTACGGACAGTCAACTAATGAAAAACTGTTTTTT

J gene: TRBJ1-4
V gene: TRBV10-3
D gene: NA
clone size: NA
CDR3 protein: CAIRTAENEKLFF
CDR3 DNA: TGTGCCATCCGGACAGCAGAGAATGAAAAACTGTTTTTT

J gene: TRBJ2-1
V gene: TRBV29-1
D gene: NA
clone size: few
CDR3 protein: CSVGGLYNEQFF
CDR3 DNA: TGCAGCGTTGGGGGACTGTACAATGAGCAGTTCTTC

J gene: TRBJ2-2
V gene: TRBV11-2
D gene: TRBD2
clone size: NA
CDR3 protein: CASSYGGVNTGELFF
CDR3 DNA: TGTGCCAGCAGCTACGGGGGGGTTAACACCGGGGAGCTGTTTTTT

J gene: TRBJ2-5
V gene: TRBV7-9
D gene: TRBD1
clone size: NA
CDR3 protein: CASSLGTGGEGETQYF
CDR3 DNA: TGTGCCAGCAGCTTAGGAACAGGGGGAGAAGGAGAGACCCAGTACTTC

J gene: TRBJ2-1
V gene: TRBV29-1
D gene: NA
clone size: few
CDR3 protein: CSVQQSSYNEQFF
CDR3 DNA: TGCAGCGTTCAACAGAGCTCCTACAATGAGCAGTTCTTC

J gene: TRBJ2-1
V gene: TRBV5-6
D gene: NA
clone size: NA
CDR3 protein: CASSLLSGPKSNEQFF
CDR3 DNA: TGTGCCAGCAGCTTGTTGAGCGGGCCGAAATCCAATGAGCAGTTCTTC

J gene: TRBJ2-1
V gene: TRBV15
D gene: TRBD2
clone size: NA
CDR3 protein: CATSTGRTSGYNEQFF
CDR3 DNA: TGTGCCACCAGCACAGGGAGGACTAGCGGTTACAATGAGCAGTTCTTC

J gene: TRBJ2-1
V gene: TRBV27
D gene: NA
clone size: NA
CDR3 protein: CASSLERGNEQFF
CDR3 DNA: TGTGCCAGCAGTTTAGAACGCGGGAATGAGCAGTTCTTC

J gene: TRBJ2-2
V gene: TRBV27
D gene: TRBD1
clone size: NA
CDR3 protein: CASSRDRVAGELFF
CDR3 DNA: TGTGCCAGTAGCCGGGACAGGGTCGCCGGGGAGCTGTTTTTT

J gene: TRBJ1-1
V gene: TRBV15
D gene: TRBD1
clone size: NA
CDR3 protein: CATSRPGTANTEAFF
CDR3 DNA: TGTGCCACCAGTCGACCCGGGACAGCGAACACTGAAGCTTTCTTT

J gene: TRBJ2-5
V gene: TRBV28
D gene: TRBD2
clone size: NA
CDR3 protein: CASSLSGEGVAETQYF
CDR3 DNA: TGTGCCAGCAGTTTGAGCGGGGAAGGTGTCGCGGAGACCCAGTACTTC

J gene: TRBJ1-5
V gene: TRBV2
D gene: TRBD1
clone size: NA
CDR3 protein: CVSSVGQLSNQPQHF
CDR3 DNA: TGTGTCAGCAGCGTGGGACAGCTTAGCAATCAGCCCCAGCATTTT

J gene: TRBJ2-3
V gene: TRBV2
D gene: TRBD2
clone size: NA
CDR3 protein: CASLLGLLTDHTQYF
CDR3 DNA: TGTGCCAGCTTGCTGGGACTACTCACAGACCATACGCAGTATTTT

J gene: TRBJ2-5
V gene: TRBV5-6
D gene: TRBD2
clone size: NA
CDR3 protein: CASSFRGTTLFEAQYF
CDR3 DNA: TGTGCCAGCAGCTTTCGGGGGACTACCCTCTTTGAGGCCCAGTACTTC

J gene: TRBJ1-4
V gene: TRBV11-3
D gene: TRBD1
clone size: NA
CDR3 protein: CASSGQGARNEKLFF
CDR3 DNA: TGTGCCAGCAGCGGACAGGGGGCGCGGAACGAAAAACTGTTTTTT

J gene: TRBJ2-3
V gene: TRBV27
D gene: NA
clone size: NA
CDR3 protein: CASRGTDTQYF
CDR3 DNA: TGTGCCAGCCGGGGGACAGATACGCAGTATTTT

J gene: TRBJ2-7
V gene: TRBV13
D gene: NA
clone size: NA
CDR3 protein: CASSDQDTSYEQYF
CDR3 DNA: TGTGCCAGCAGCGACCAGGACACCTCCTACGAGCAGTACTTC

J gene: TRBJ1-1
V gene: TRBV25-1
D gene: NA
clone size: NA
CDR3 protein: CASSQGVGTEAFF
CDR3 DNA: TGTGCCAGCAGTCAAGGGGTGGGCACTGAAGCTTTCTTT

J gene: TRBJ2-3
V gene: TRBV2
D gene: NA
clone size: NA
CDR3 protein: CASMLRISTDTQYF
CDR3 DNA: TGTGCCAGCATGTTGAGGATCAGCACAGATACGCAGTATTTT

J gene: TRBJ2-7
V gene: TRBV7-2
D gene: NA
clone size: NA
CDR3 protein: CASSLAGPTYEQYF
CDR3 DNA: TGTGCCAGCAGCTTAGCGGGGCCAACCTACGAGCAGTACTTC

J gene: TRBJ2-3
V gene: TRBV6-4
D gene: TRBD2
clone size: NA
CDR3 protein: CASSGTSGRGTDTQYF
CDR3 DNA: TGTGCCAGCAGTGGGACTAGCGGGAGAGGGACAGATACGCAGTATTTT

J gene: TRBJ2-1
V gene: TRBV27
D gene: TRBD1
clone size: NA
CDR3 protein: CASTMGTGTWNEQFF
CDR3 DNA: TGTGCCAGCACCATGGGGACAGGGACTTGGAATGAGCAGTTCTTC

J gene: TRBJ2-1
V gene: TRBV4-2
D gene: TRBD2
clone size: NA
CDR3 protein: CASSQDRGLGDNEQFF
CDR3 DNA: TGTGCCAGCAGCCAAGATAGGGGACTAGGGGACAATGAGCAGTTCTTC

J gene: TRBJ1-1
V gene: TRBV19
D gene: NA
clone size: NA
CDR3 protein: CASSVKPRGYTEAFF
CDR3 DNA: TGTGCCAGTAGTGTTAAACCGAGGGGGTACACTGAAGCTTTCTTT

J gene: TRBJ2-1
V gene: TRBV7-6
D gene: TRBD2
clone size: NA
CDR3 protein: CASSLARGPGGRYTDNEQFF
CDR3 DNA: TGTGCCAGCAGCTTAGCCCGAGGGCCGGGGGGACGGTATACTGACAATGAGCAGTTCTTC